The present entry profiles one TCR beta chain with its context. Its antigen is not known. This entry comes from a study of T cell repertoires in cytomegalovirus infection. General study results and limits: Cumulative public TCR beta family frequency identified carriers of CMV plus the relevant HLA. The ex vivo response was dominated by HLA-C-restricted CMV-specific TCR beta clonotypes.

This CDR3 is built from 14 residues. Trimming cost V 0 bases and J 9 bases, with 16 bases left between them. CDR1 and CDR2 (germline): DFQATT, SNEGSKA (reference sequence). One entry per CDR3 protein, called by TCRdb with MiXCR from the reads. In the table there are 250,000 to 350,000 distinct CDR3 sequences, roughly 23% of which are singletons. The clonotype comes from a human donor in good health (CMV status not recorded). Some clones in this sample may be carry-over from other donors' samples. Sequencing used PBMCs. This chain uses TRBV20-1 with TRBJ2-3, with D perhaps TRBD2 (5 bases). This chain's CDR3 is CSARDRSGWETQYF. Here the CDR3 DNA reads TGCAGTGCTAGAGATCGGTCAGGCTGGGAGACGCAGTATTTT.